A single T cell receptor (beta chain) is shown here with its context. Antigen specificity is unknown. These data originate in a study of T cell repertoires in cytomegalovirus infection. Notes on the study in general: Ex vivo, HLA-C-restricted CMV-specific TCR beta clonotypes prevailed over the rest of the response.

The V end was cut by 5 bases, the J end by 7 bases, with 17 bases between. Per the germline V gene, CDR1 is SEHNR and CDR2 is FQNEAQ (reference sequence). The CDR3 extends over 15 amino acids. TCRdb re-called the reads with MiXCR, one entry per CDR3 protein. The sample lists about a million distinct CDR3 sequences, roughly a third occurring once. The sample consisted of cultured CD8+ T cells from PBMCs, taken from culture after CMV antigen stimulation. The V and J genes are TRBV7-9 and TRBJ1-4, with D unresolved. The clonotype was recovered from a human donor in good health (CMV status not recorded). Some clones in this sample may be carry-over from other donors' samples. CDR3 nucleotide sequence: TGTGCCAGCAGCCCCCCGGGAGTTCTGGGTGAAAAACTGTTTTTT. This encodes CASSPPGVLGEKLFF.